A single sample gave rise to the 17 T cell receptor beta chains below, sequenced in a study of cytomegalovirus exposure and HLA in healthy donors. PCR involved 60 Vbeta and 13 Jbeta primers. Some clones are missing from TCRdb's copy, which holds only in-frame ones; the method was immunoSEQ multiplex PCR. The data contain 100,000 to 150,000 clones, approximately 90% of them singletons. Material for sequencing was PBMCs. The receptors here all came from a woman in her twenties or thirties in good health and CMV-seronegative.

In regard to this clone: A read error may account for a junction end that differs from germline. The V gene is TRBV6-5, the J gene TRBJ1-6; 8 bases match TRBD1. The length of the CDR3 is 16 residues. Germline V CDR1 and CDR2: MNHEY, SVGAGI. The DNA of the CDR3 is TGTGCCAGCAGTTATCGTCAGGGGGCTTATAATCCACCCCTCCACTTT. Translation: CASSYRQGAYNPPLHF.

The chain links TRBV5-6 to TRBJ2-5; D remains ambiguous. The V gene lost 1 base and the J gene lost 0 bases, with 10 bases spanning the gap. CDR1 is SGHDT and CDR2 is YYEEEE in the germline V gene. This CDR3 spans 15 amino acids. This chain's CDR3 is CASSLLTEYQETQYF. In DNA, the CDR3 is TGTGCCAGCAGCTTGTTGACGGAGTACCAAGAGACCCAGTACTTC.

The V gene is TRBV28, the J gene TRBJ1-2; possibly TRBD1 for D (5 bases). Germline V CDR1 and CDR2: MDHEN, SYDVKM. This CDR3 spans 14 amino acids. V lost 3 bases, J lost 4 bases, and 12 bases lay in between. Here the CDR3 reads CASSLSSGFYGYTF. CDR3 in DNA: TGTGCCAGCAGTTTGTCCTCAGGGTTCTATGGCTACACCTTC.

As regards this clone: Sequence at one end of the junction differs from germline and may be a read error. This rearrangement joins TRBV7-7 to TRBJ2-2; D perhaps matches TRBD2 (6 bases). This CDR3 region has 15 residues. CDR1 and CDR2 from the germline V gene are SSHAT and FNYEAQ (reference sequence). CDR3 nucleotide sequence: TGTGCTAGCAGCTTGACTAGTGCGGTCACCGGGGAGCTGTTTTTT. It yields the protein CASSLTSAVTGELFF.

V is TRBV5-6 and J is TRBJ2-7; TRBD1 matches 9 bases. CDR1 SGHDT and CDR2 YYEEEE come from the germline V gene. V was pared by 0 bases and J by 1 base, with 8 bases of the junction left unmatched. This CDR3 is 17 amino acids long. The CDR3 nucleotides are TGTGCCAGCAGCTTGGCCATTGGGACAGGGATATCCTACGAGCAGTACTTC. This codes for CASSLAIGTGISYEQYF. The entire variable domain, with the rest obtained from reference TRBV5-6 and TRBJ2-7, is as follows: DAGVTQSPTHLIKTRGQQVTLRCSPKSGHDTVSWYQQALGQGPQFIFQYYEEEERQRGNFPDRFSGHQFPNYSSELNVNALLLGDSALYLCASSLAIGTGISYEQYFGPGTRLTVT.

The V and J genes are TRBV5-4 and TRBJ2-2; D might be TRBD2 (5 bases). Germline CDR1 reads SGHNT; CDR2 reads YYREEE (reference sequence). This CDR3 contains 15 residues. Trimming stripped 1 base from V and 5 bases from J, with 12 bases between. Written as DNA, the CDR3 is TGTGCCAGCAGCTTGCCCCTGACGGGGACCGGGGAGCTGTTTTTT. Translation: CASSLPLTGTGELFF.

This chain connects TRBV4-3 to TRBJ2-2; no clear D gene. CDR3 length: 14 residues. Germline values: CDR1 LGHNA, CDR2 YSLEER. V gave up 4 bases and J gave up 3 bases, with 9 bases separating them. The CDR3 coding sequence is TGCGCCAGCAGCCTCGACATACACACCGGGGAGCTGTTTTTT. Amino acid sequence: CASSLDIHTGELFF.

The V and J genes are TRBV5-1 and TRBJ2-5; D may be TRBD1 (5 bases). Germline assignment: CDR1 SGHRS and CDR2 YFSETQ. CDR3 length: 15 residues. V lost 4 bases, J lost 0 bases, and 13 bases lay in between. In DNA form, the CDR3 reads TGCGCCAGCAGCCGAACCCTGGACAACCAAGAGACCCAGTACTTC. Amino acid sequence: CASSRTLDNQETQYF.

This chain uses TRBV7-9 with TRBJ2-3; 7 nucleotides align to TRBD1. There are 15 residues in the CDR3. Trimming removed 5 bases from V and 2 bases from J; junction bases left unmatched: 7. Germline V gene sequence: CDR1 SEHNR, CDR2 FQNEAQ (reference sequence). In DNA form, the CDR3 reads TGTGCCAGCAGCGTCGACAGGGCCACCACAGATACGCAGTATTTT. Translation gives CASSVDRATTDTQYF.

In its sample, this clone was seen once. The V and J genes are TRBV29-1 and TRBJ2-3; TRBD2 matches at 9 bases. The V and J ends lost 5 bases and 1 base, in that order; junction bases with no gene match: 22. Germline CDR1 and CDR2: SQVTM and ANQGSEA. This CDR3 has 20 residues. The DNA for the CDR3 is TGCAGCGTTCTGGCTCCCGCCATCAGTCCGCAGCGGGAGGGCACAGATACGCAGTATTTT. Its translation is CSVLAPAISPQREGTDTQYF.

V is TRBV7-3 and J is TRBJ2-1, with 11 bases fitting TRBD2. The J segment lost 6 bases and the V segment lost 3 bases, leaving 4 bases of the junction unmatched. This CDR3 comprises 15 residues. Germline assignment: CDR1 SGHTA and CDR2 FQGTGA. The CDR3 region is CASSLGLAVTNEQFF. For the CDR3, the DNA is TGTGCCAGCAGCTTGGGACTAGCGGTGACCAATGAGCAGTTCTTC.

The chain joins TRBV5-1 to TRBJ2-3; D not resolved. Trimming shortened V by 0 bases and J by 0 bases, and 8 bases separated the two germline ends. Per germline, CDR1 SGHRS and CDR2 YFSETQ. The CDR3 runs 15 residues. The CDR3 reads CASSLGHLSTDTQYF. The CDR3, as DNA: TGCGCCAGCAGCTTGGGGCACCTGAGCACAGATACGCAGTATTTT.

In this sample, this clone turned up a few times. CDR3 DNA sequence: TGTGCCAGCTCACCATTGGCTCTCGCCGAGCAGTACTTC. Protein product: CASSPLALAEQYF. The V and J genes are TRBV18 and TRBJ2-7; D not resolved. The CDR3 totals 13 residues. V was cut by 2 bases and J by 6 bases, with 11 bases left in between. Per germline, CDR1 KGHSH and CDR2 LQKENI.

The chain employs TRBV7-2 and TRBJ2-7, with D unresolved. Trimming removed 1 base from V and 11 bases from J, with 9 bases in between. Looked up from germline, CDR1 is SGHTA and CDR2 is FQGNSA. This CDR3 contains 11 residues. The chain's CDR3 is CASSLGAREYF. Written as DNA, the CDR3 is TGTGCCAGCAGCTTAGGGGCTCGAGAGTACTTC.

V and J are TRBV4-3 and TRBJ1-4; D is perhaps TRBD1 (5 bases). The germline CDR1 and CDR2 sequences are LGHNA and YSLEER. Trimming cost V 3 bases and J 4 bases, with 12 bases left between them. The CDR3 has 15 amino acids. The CDR3 is CASSQETANNEKLFF. The CDR3 nucleotides are TGCGCCAGCAGCCAGGAGACAGCAAATAATGAAAAACTGTTTTTT.

This rearrangement joins TRBV15 to TRBJ2-5, with 7 bases fitting TRBD1. V lost 0 bases and J lost 6; bases outside the gene matches: 7. The CDR3 consists of 15 residues. From germline, CDR1 is LNHNV and CDR2 YYDKDF (reference sequence). CDR3 coding DNA: TGTGCCACCAGCAGAGATCAGAACAGGGGAAAGACCCAGTACTTC. This encodes CATSRDQNRGKTQYF.

The sample holds one count of this clone. The rearrangement uses TRBV21-1 and TRBJ2-3; the DNA was not used to check the table's D call, TRBD2. TRBV21-1 is assigned pseudogene status. The CDR3 contains 18 residues. Written as DNA, the CDR3 is TGTGCCGGGGGGTTTAGGACTTTCGTTACTTTTAGCACAGATACGCAGTATTTT. Translation gives CAGGFRTFVTFSTDTQYF.